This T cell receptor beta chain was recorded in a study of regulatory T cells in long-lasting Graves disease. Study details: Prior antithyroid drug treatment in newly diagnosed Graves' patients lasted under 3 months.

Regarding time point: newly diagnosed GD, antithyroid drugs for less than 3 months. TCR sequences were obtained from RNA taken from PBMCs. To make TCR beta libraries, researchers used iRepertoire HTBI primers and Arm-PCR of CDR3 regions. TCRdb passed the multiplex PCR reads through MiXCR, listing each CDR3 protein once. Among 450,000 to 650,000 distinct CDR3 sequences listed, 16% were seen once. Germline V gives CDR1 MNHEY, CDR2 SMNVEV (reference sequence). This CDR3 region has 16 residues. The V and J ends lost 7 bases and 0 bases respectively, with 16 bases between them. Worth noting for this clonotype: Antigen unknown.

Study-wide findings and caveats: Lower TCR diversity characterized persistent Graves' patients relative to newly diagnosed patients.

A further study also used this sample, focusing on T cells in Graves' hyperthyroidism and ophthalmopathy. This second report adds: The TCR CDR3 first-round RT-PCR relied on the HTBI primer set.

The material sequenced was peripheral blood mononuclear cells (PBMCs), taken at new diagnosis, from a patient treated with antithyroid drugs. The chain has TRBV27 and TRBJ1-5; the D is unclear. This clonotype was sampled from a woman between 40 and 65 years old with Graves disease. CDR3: CASIEVGGYSNQPQHF. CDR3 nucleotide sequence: TGTGCCAGCATCGAAGTGGGTGGGTATAGCAATCAGCCCCAGCATTTT.